A single sample gave rise to the 27 T cell receptor beta chains below, sequenced in a study of cytomegalovirus exposure and HLA in healthy donors. PCR primers comprised 60 Vbeta and 13 Jbeta primers. The method was immunoSEQ multiplex PCR; TCRdb's version includes in-frame clones alone and lacks a portion of them. The table has 150,000 to 200,000 clones, about four fifths seen once. Sequencing input: PBMCs. Every receptor here comes from a man aged 35 to 55 in good health and CMV-seropositive.

This chain links TRBV7-3 with TRBJ2-2; 14 positions match TRBD2. J was trimmed by 7 bases and V by 6 bases; bases with no gene match: 7. Germline assignment: CDR1 SGHTA and CDR2 FQGTGA. The CDR3 length is 16 residues. CDR3 region: CASRPGTSGSGGELFF. In DNA form, the CDR3 reads TGTGCCAGCAGACCCGGGACTAGCGGGAGCGGCGGGGAGCTGTTTTTT. The full variable domain, its missing parts supplied by reference TRBV7-3 and TRBJ2-2, is GAGVSQTPSNKVTEKGKYVELRCDPISGHTALYWYRQSLGQGPEFLIYFQGTGAADDSGLPNDRFFAVRPEGSVSTLKIQRTERGDSAVYLCASRPGTSGSGGELFFGEGSRLTVL.

The chain uses TRBV5-1 and TRBJ2-1; 7 bases are a match to TRBD1. This CDR3 region has 16 residues. Germline CDR1 and CDR2: SGHRS and YFSETQ. The V and J ends lost 4 bases and 9 bases, in that order; junction bases with no gene match: 16. CDR3 nucleotides: TGCGCCAGCAGCCCTCGGGACAGCTATTCTCCGGGTGAGCAGTTCTTC. Protein product: CASSPRDSYSPGEQFF.

This rearrangement joins TRBV28 to TRBJ1-4; D is possibly TRBD1 (5 bases). The CDR3 loop spans 16 amino acids. V lost 5 bases and J lost 5, with 18 bases in between. CDR1 and CDR2 from the germline V gene are MDHEN and SYDVKM. The CDR3, as DNA: TGTGCCAGCAGTCGCCGTGGGGCATTGACAAATGAAAAACTGTTTTTT. Its translation is CASSRRGALTNEKLFF.

The chain couples TRBV6-1 to TRBJ1-5, with TRBD1 matching 7 bases. The CDR3 covers 14 residues. Germline CDR1 reads MNHNS; CDR2 reads SASEGT. J gave up 1 base and V 6 bases, and 3 bases lay outside the gene matches. The CDR3 DNA reads as TGTGCCAGCAGAGGACAGGTCAGCAATCAGCCCCAGCATTTT. Translating it yields CASRGQVSNQPQHF.

The CDR3 bases are TGCGCCAGCAGCCAAGGGGCCGGTTCCCAGCCCCAGCATTTT. Its protein is CASSQGAGSQPQHF. This chain links TRBV4-3 with TRBJ1-5; D is undetermined. Germline values: CDR1 LGHNA, CDR2 YSLEER. Trimming removed 1 base at V and 7 bases at J, with 11 bases between. The CDR3 length is 14 residues.

This chain links TRBV5-1 with TRBJ1-4, with D possibly being TRBD1 (6 bases). Looked up from germline, CDR1 is SGHRS and CDR2 is YFSETQ. The CDR3 has 14 amino acids. Deletions cut 4 bases from V and 6 bases from J, with 13 bases between. The CDR3 DNA follows: TGCGCCAGCAGCCCACAGGGCCAGGATGAAAAACTGTTTTTT. Translation gives CASSPQGQDEKLFF. The variable domain in full, with the rest retrieved from reference TRBV5-1 and TRBJ1-4, is KAGVTQTPRYLIKTRGQQVTLSCSPISGHRSVSWYQQTPGQGLQFLFEYFSETQRNKGNFPGRFSGRQFSNSRSEMNVSTLELGDSALYLCASSPQGQDEKLFFGSGTQLSVL.

The gene calls are TRBV7-6 and TRBJ2-3, with 10 bases lining up with TRBD1. Germline V gene lookup returns CDR1 SGHVS and CDR2 FNYEAQ. The length of the CDR3 is 14 residues. Germline trimming cut 6 bases from V and 4 bases from J; bases unmatched to any gene: 4. DNA for the CDR3: TGTGCCAGCAGAGGGGGGACAGGGGCAGATACGCAGTATTTT. This gives the protein CASRGGTGADTQYF.

This sequence joins TRBV10-3 and TRBJ2-3, with TRBD2 matching 8 bases. Germline trimming cut 3 bases from V and 5 bases from J; bases unmatched to any gene: 7. CDR1 is ENHRY and CDR2 is SYGVKD in the germline V gene. The CDR3 covers 15 residues. CDR3 amino acids: CAISERWREEDTQYF. The CDR3 bases are TGTGCCATCAGTGAACGGTGGCGGGAGGAAGATACGCAGTATTTT.

The chain recombines TRBV19 with TRBJ2-2, with 7 bases identical to TRBD2. V shed 1 base, J shed 4 bases, and the junction held 0 bases outside the gene matches. Germline assignment: CDR1 LNHDA and CDR2 SQIVND (reference sequence). This CDR3 is 14 amino acids long. CDR3 region: CASSIASGTGELFF. The CDR3 nucleotides read TGTGCCAGTAGTATAGCTAGCGGCACCGGGGAGCTGTTTTTT.

In its sample, this clone was seen a few times. V gene TRBV5-4 combines with J gene TRBJ1-1; 8 nucleotides match TRBD1. V shed 6 bases, J shed 1 base, and the junction held 2 bases outside the gene matches. Per germline, CDR1 SGHNT and CDR2 YYREEE (reference sequence). The CDR3 is 13 amino acids. CDR3 amino acids: CASTGQGNTEAFF. For the CDR3, the DNA is TGTGCCAGCACCGGACAGGGGAACACTGAAGCTTTCTTT.

This clone has a handful of counts. This chain uses TRBV2 with TRBJ2-1; D may be TRBD2 (7 bases). CDR3 size: 14 residues. Germline V lookup: CDR1 SNHLY, CDR2 FYNNEI. V was pared by 8 bases and J by 5 bases, with 16 bases between. The CDR3 reads CASSGGRTNNEQFF. The CDR3 nucleotides are TGTGCCAGCTCGGGGGGCAGGACGAACAATGAGCAGTTCTTC.

The chain uses TRBV19 and TRBJ1-5; possibly TRBD1 for D (5 bases). Trimming removed 2 bases from V and 7 bases from J, with 15 bases in between. The CDR3 contains 15 residues. CDR1 and CDR2 (germline): LNHDA, SQIVND (reference sequence). This CDR3 reads CASSISGGVGQPQHF. Written as DNA, the CDR3 is TGTGCCAGTAGTATATCTGGGGGGGTCGGGCAGCCCCAGCATTTT.

This clone is a singleton in its sample. The CDR3 DNA reads TGTGCCAGCAGCTGGGGACAGGGGGCGCAGGATGAAAAACTGTTTTTT. Its protein is CASSWGQGAQDEKLFF. This chain connects TRBV5-5 to TRBJ1-4; 12 nucleotides align to TRBD1. Germline V gives CDR1 SGHKS, CDR2 YYEKEE (reference sequence). The V segment lost 3 bases and the J segment 6 bases; nucleotides outside the gene matches: 6. The CDR3 totals 16 residues.

The rearrangement uses TRBV6-1 and TRBJ2-7; 8 nucleotides match TRBD2. Germline loops: CDR1 MNHNS, CDR2 SASEGT. V lost 2 bases, J lost 0 bases, and 3 bases stayed unmatched. There are 15 residues in the CDR3. The CDR3: CASSEQAGGSYEQYF. The CDR3 nucleotides are TGTGCCAGCAGTGAACAGGCGGGGGGCTCCTACGAGCAGTACTTC.

This clone has just a few counts. The V gene is TRBV5-4, the J gene TRBJ2-5; TRBD2 aligns across 8 bases. In germline, CDR1 is SGHNT, CDR2 YYREEE (reference sequence). V was pared by 1 base and J by 5 bases, with 10 bases of the junction left unmatched. This CDR3 comprises 16 residues. Here the CDR3 DNA reads TGTGCCAGCAGCTTGAGTGGCGGGGGGCGGGGGGAGACCCAGTACTTC. As protein: CASSLSGGGRGETQYF.

The chain joins TRBV29-1 to TRBJ1-6, with D possibly matching TRBD1 (5 bases). The CDR3 extends over 17 amino acids. Between the trimmed V and J ends, which lost 7 bases and 0 bases, there was a span of 19 bases. Per germline, CDR1 SQVTM and CDR2 ANQGSEA. The CDR3 coding sequence is TGCAGCGCTGTTGGGTGGGGACTGATCTCCTATAATTCACCCCTCCACTTT. Translation: CSAVGWGLISYNSPLHF.

With respect to this clone: This sample also contains other DNA sequences that code for the same CDR3. The V and J genes are TRBV6-5 and TRBJ2-7, with D possibly matching TRBD1 (6 bases). CDR1 and CDR2 (germline): MNHEY, SVGAGI. The V gene lost 5 bases and the J gene lost 4 bases, with 9 bases spanning the gap. This CDR3 has 12 residues. The CDR3 coding sequence is TGTGCCAGCAGTGAACAGGGTTACGAGCAGTACTTC. It yields the protein CASSEQGYEQYF.

The rearrangement uses TRBV6-1 and TRBJ2-7; 8 nucleotides align to TRBD2. V lost 6 bases and J lost 6; bases outside the gene matches: 10. The CDR3 is 14 residues long. Germline V CDR1 and CDR2: MNHNS, SASEGT. The CDR3: CASRLSGVASEQYF. The CDR3 DNA is TGTGCCAGCAGACTTAGCGGGGTGGCCTCCGAGCAGTACTTC.

The V call is TRBV5-1, the J call TRBJ2-3, with a tentative D call TRBD1 (6 bases). Germline CDR1 and CDR2: SGHRS and YFSETQ. CDR3 length: 14 amino acids. V was pared by 0 bases and J by 6 bases, with 11 bases between. This chain's CDR3 is CASSLGRGKDTQYF. The CDR3 DNA reads as TGCGCCAGCAGCTTGGGAAGGGGGAAGGATACGCAGTATTTT.

The chain recombines TRBV18 with TRBJ1-5; 7 nucleotides line up with TRBD1. The CDR3 has 17 residues. The germline gives CDR1 KGHSH, CDR2 LQKENI. Losses at the gene ends were 2 bases for V and 0 bases for J; bases not matched to a gene: 7. The CDR3 here is CASSPAGQSYSNQPQHF. CDR3 DNA: TGTGCCAGCTCACCAGCGGGACAGTCTTATAGCAATCAGCCCCAGCATTTT.

V usage is TRBV18 and J usage is TRBJ2-3, with TRBD2 matching 9 bases. Germline values: CDR1 KGHSH, CDR2 LQKENI. The CDR3 loop spans 18 amino acids. Trimming removed 2 bases from V and 4 bases from J; junction bases left unmatched: 13. The CDR3, as DNA: TGTGCCAGCTCACCAGCAGCTAGCGGGGTGTTTAGGGCAGATACGCAGTATTTT. Protein sequence: CASSPAASGVFRADTQYF.

This rearrangement joins TRBV10-3 to TRBJ2-3, with 10 bases fitting TRBD2. Germline trimming cut 0 bases from V and 7 bases from J; bases unmatched to any gene: 7. The germline gives CDR1 ENHRY, CDR2 SYGVKD. This CDR3 is 16 amino acids long. The CDR3 loop is CAISESIAGGRNTQYF. CDR3 nucleotide sequence: TGTGCCATCAGTGAGTCGATAGCGGGGGGCCGGAATACGCAGTATTTT.

The V gene is TRBV9, the J gene TRBJ2-1; the match to TRBD2 covers 9 bases. The CDR3 extends over 15 amino acids. V trimming: 0 bases; J trimming: 8 bases; junction bases outside the gene matches: 6. Per germline, CDR1 SGDLS and CDR2 YYNGEE. CDR3 amino acids: CASSVVAGAFDEQFF. The CDR3 DNA sequence: TGTGCCAGCAGCGTAGTAGCGGGAGCGTTCGATGAGCAGTTCTTC.

V is TRBV4-1 and J is TRBJ2-1; the match to TRBD2 covers 11 bases. Germline V gives CDR1 MGHRA, CDR2 YSYEKL. The CDR3 runs 18 residues. The J segment lost 7 bases and the V segment lost 0 bases, leaving 11 bases of the junction unmatched. The CDR3 spells CASSQDRLIAGGPNEQFF. In DNA, the CDR3 is TGCGCCAGCAGCCAAGATCGCTTGATAGCGGGAGGGCCAAATGAGCAGTTCTTC.

This clone was counted a single time. The CDR3 region has the DNA TGTGCCAGCACCTACGGGGGGGTACCCGGGGAGCTGTTTTTT. Encoded protein: CASTYGGVPGELFF. The gene calls are TRBV27 and TRBJ2-2, with 8 bases aligning to TRBD2. V lost 7 bases, J lost 6 bases, and 7 bases stayed unmatched. Germline V lookup: CDR1 MNHEY, CDR2 SMNVEV (reference sequence). This CDR3 has 14 residues.

The rearrangement joins TRBV2 to TRBJ2-3, with D possibly TRBD1 on 6 matching bases. Germline V CDR1 and CDR2: SNHLY, FYNNEI. This CDR3 is built from 15 residues. V gave up 4 bases and J gave up 3 bases, with 14 bases separating them. The CDR3 protein is CASSGNRERTDTQYF. The CDR3 coding sequence is TGTGCCAGCAGTGGAAACAGGGAGAGGACAGATACGCAGTATTTT.

V and J are TRBV7-2 and TRBJ1-2, with no clear D. V was cut by 4 bases and J by 0 bases, with 9 bases left in between. This CDR3 region has 14 residues. The germline V gene has CDR1 SGHTA and CDR2 FQGNSA. CDR3 protein: CASSSSSANYGYTF. DNA for the CDR3: TGTGCCAGCAGCTCGTCCTCCGCTAACTATGGCTACACCTTC.